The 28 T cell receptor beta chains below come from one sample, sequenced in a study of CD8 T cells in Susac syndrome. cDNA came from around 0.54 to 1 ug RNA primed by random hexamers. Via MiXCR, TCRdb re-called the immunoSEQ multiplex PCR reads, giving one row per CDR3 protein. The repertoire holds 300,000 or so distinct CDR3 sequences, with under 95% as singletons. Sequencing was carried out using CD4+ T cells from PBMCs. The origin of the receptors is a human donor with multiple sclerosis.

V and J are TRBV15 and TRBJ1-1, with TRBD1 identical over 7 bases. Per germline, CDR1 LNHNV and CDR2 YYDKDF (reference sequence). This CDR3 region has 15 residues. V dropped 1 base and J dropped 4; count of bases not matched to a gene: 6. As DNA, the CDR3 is TGTGCCACCAGCAGAGGACAGGGATCTCGCACTGAAGCTTTCTTT. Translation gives CATSRGQGSRTEAFF.

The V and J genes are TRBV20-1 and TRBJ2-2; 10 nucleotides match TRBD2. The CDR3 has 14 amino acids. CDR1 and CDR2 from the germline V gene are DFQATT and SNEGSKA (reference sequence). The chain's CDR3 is CSALAGVDTGELFF. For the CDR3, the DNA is TGCAGCGCGCTAGCGGGAGTTGACACCGGGGAGCTGTTTTTT.

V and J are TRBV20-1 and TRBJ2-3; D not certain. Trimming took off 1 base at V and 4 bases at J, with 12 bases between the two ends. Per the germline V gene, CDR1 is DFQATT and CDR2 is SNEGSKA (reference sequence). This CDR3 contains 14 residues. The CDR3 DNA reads TGCAGTGCTAGAGCGCTCCTTAGTGCAGATACGCAGTATTTT. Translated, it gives CSARALLSADTQYF.

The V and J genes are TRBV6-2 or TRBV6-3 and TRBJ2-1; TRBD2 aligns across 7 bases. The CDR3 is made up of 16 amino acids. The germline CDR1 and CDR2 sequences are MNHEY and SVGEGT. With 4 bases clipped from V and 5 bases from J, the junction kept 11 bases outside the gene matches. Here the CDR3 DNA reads TGTGCCAGCAGTTCCTCCGGCGGGAGTTGGAACAATGAGCAGTTCTTC. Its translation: CASSSSGGSWNNEQFF.

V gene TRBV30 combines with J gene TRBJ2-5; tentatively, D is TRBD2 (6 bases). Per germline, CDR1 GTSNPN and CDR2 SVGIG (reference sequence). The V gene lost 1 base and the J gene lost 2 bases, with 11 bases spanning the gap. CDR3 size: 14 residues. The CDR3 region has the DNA TGTGCCTGGAGTGCGGGGGTGGCGCAAGAGACCCAGTACTTC. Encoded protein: CAWSAGVAQETQYF.

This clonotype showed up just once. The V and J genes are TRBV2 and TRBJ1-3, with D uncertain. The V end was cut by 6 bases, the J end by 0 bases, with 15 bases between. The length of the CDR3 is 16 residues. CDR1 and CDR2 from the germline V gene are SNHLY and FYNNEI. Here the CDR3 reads CASSYRLTTSGNTIYF. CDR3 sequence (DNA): TGTGCCAGCAGCTACAGACTGACGACCTCTGGAAACACCATATATTTT.

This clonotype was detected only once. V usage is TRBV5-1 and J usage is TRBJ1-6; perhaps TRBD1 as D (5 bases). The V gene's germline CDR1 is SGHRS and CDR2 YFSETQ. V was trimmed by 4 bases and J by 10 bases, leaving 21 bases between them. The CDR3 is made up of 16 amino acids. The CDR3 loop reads CASSRIPDLRDSPLHF. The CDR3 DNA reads TGCGCCAGCAGCCGAATCCCGGATCTCCGGGACTCACCCCTCCACTTT.

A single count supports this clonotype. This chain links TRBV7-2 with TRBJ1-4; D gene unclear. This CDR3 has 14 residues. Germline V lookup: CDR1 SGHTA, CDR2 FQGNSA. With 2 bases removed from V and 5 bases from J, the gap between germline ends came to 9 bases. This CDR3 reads CASSLQRGNEKLFF. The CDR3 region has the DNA TGTGCCAGCAGCTTACAGCGAGGGAATGAAAAACTGTTTTTT.

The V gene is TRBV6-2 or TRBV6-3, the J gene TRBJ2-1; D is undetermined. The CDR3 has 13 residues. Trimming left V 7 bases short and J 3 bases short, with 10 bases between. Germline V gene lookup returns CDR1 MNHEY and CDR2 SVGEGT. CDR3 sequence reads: CASKADHYNEQFF. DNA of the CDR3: TGTGCCAGCAAGGCGGACCACTACAATGAGCAGTTCTTC.

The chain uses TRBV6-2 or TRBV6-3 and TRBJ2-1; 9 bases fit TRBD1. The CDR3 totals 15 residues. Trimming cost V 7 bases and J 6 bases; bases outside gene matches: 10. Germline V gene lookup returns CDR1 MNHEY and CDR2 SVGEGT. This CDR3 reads CASTLLTGGPNEQFF. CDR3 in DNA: TGTGCCAGCACCCTACTGACAGGGGGTCCCAATGAGCAGTTCTTC.

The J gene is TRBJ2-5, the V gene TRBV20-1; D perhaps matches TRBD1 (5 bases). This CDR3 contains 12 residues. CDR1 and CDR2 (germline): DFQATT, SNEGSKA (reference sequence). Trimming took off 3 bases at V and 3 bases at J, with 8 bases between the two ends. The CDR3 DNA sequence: TGCAGTGCTAGCCACAGGAAAGAGACCCAGTACTTC. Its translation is CSASHRKETQYF.

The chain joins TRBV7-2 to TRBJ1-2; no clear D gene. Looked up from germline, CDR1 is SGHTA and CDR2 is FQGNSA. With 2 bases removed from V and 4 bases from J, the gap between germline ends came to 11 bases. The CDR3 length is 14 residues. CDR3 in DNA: TGTGCCAGCAGCTTAAGCTCACTAGGCTATGGCTACACCTTC. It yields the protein CASSLSSLGYGYTF.

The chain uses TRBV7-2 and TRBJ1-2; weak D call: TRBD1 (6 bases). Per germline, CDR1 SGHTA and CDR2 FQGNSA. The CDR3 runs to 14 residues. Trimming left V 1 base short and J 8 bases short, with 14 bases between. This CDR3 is CASSLGSGVGGYTF. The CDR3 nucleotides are TGTGCCAGCAGCTTAGGGTCAGGGGTTGGAGGCTACACCTTC.

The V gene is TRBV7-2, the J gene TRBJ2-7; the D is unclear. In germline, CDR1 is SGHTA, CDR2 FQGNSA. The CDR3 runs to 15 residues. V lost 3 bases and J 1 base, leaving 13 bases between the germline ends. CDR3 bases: TGTGCCAGCAGCTTGGACCGATTAGCTTCCTACGAGCAGTACTTC. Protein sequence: CASSLDRLASYEQYF.

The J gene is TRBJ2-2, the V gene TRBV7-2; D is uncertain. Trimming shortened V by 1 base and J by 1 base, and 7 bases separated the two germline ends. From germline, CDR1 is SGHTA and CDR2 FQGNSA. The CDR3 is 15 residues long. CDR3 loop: CASSLVGRNTGELFF. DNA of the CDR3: TGTGCCAGCAGCTTAGTTGGGCGGAACACCGGGGAGCTGTTTTTT.

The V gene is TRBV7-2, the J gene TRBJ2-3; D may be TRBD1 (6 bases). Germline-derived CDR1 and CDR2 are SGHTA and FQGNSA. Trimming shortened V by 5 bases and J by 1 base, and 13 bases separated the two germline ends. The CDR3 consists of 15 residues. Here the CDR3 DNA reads TGTGCCAGCAGCCAGGGGCCAGGACGCACAGATACGCAGTATTTT. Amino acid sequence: CASSQGPGRTDTQYF.

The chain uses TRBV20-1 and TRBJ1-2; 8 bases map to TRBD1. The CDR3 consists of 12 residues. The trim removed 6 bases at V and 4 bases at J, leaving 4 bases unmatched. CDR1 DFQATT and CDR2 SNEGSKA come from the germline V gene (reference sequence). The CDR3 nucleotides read TGCAGTGCCCCGGACAGGGTCTATGGCTACACCTTC. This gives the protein CSAPDRVYGYTF.

CDR3 sequence reads: CASSYLDTPNTEAFF. The CDR3 coding sequence is TGTGCCAGCAGTTACCTAGACACACCGAACACTGAAGCTTTCTTT. The chain recombines TRBV6-2 or TRBV6-3 with TRBJ1-1; D remains ambiguous. The CDR3 is 15 residues long. V was shortened by 2 bases and J by 1 base, with 11 bases between the two germline ends. Germline assignment: CDR1 MNHEY and CDR2 SVGEGT.

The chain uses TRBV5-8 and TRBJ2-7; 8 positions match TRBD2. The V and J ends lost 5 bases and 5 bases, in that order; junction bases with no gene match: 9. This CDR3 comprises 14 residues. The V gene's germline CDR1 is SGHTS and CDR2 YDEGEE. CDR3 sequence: CASRMRGAGNEQYF. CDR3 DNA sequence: TGTGCCAGCAGGATGCGGGGGGCCGGGAACGAGCAGTACTTC.

CDR3 sequence reads: CASSPGQGYYGYTF. CDR3 in DNA: TGTGCCAGCAGCCCGGGACAGGGGTACTATGGCTACACCTTC. The rearrangement links TRBV6-5 to TRBJ1-2; 10 bases agree with TRBD1. Per germline, CDR1 MNHEY and CDR2 SVGAGI. Losses at the gene ends were 6 bases for V and 3 bases for J; bases not matched to a gene: 4. This CDR3 region has 14 residues.

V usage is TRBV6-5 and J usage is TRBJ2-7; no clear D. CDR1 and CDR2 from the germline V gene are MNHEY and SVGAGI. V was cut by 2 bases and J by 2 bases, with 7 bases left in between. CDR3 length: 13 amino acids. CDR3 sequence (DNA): TGTGCCAGCAGTTACGACGGAACCTACGAGCAGTACTTC. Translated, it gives CASSYDGTYEQYF.

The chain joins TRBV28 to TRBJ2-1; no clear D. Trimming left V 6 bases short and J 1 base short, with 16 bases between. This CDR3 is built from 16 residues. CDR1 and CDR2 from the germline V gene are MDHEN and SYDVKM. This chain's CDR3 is CASRRAPPFSYNEQFF. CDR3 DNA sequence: TGTGCCAGCAGACGGGCCCCCCCATTTTCCTACAATGAGCAGTTCTTC.

The DNA for the CDR3 is TGTGCCACCGCGCCTGGGGGAAACCAAGAGACCCAGTACTTC. It specifies CATAPGGNQETQYF. The chain has TRBV24-1 and TRBJ2-5; either TRBD1 or TRBD2 may supply D (5 bases each). Trimming stripped 9 bases from V and 0 bases from J, with 13 bases between. The CDR3 totals 14 residues. From germline, CDR1 is KGHDR and CDR2 SFDVKD.

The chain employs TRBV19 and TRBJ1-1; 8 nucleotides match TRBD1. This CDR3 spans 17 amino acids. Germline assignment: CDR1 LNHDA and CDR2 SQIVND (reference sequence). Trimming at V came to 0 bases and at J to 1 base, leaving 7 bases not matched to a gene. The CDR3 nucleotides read TGTGCCAGTAGTATAGACCAGCCCGGGACAGGGAACACTGAAGCTTTCTTT. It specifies CASSIDQPGTGNTEAFF.

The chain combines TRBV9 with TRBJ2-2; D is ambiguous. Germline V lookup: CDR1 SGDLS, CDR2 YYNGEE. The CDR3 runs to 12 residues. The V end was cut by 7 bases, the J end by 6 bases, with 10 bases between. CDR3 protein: CASGPLAGELFF. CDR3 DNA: TGTGCCAGCGGACCCCTCGCCGGGGAGCTGTTTTTT.

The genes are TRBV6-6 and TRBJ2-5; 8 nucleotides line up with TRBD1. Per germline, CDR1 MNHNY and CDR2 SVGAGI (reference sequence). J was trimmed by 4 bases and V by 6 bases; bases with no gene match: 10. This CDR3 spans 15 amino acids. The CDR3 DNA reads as TGTGCCAGCAGCCCCAGGACAGGGTCAGGAGAGACCCAGTACTTC. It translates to CASSPRTGSGETQYF.

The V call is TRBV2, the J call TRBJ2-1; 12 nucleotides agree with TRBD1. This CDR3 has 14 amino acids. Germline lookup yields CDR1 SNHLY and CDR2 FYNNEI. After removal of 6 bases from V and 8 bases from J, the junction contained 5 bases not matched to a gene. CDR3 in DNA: TGTGCCAGCAGCCGGGACAGGGGGCTAGATGAGCAGTTCTTC. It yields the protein CASSRDRGLDEQFF.

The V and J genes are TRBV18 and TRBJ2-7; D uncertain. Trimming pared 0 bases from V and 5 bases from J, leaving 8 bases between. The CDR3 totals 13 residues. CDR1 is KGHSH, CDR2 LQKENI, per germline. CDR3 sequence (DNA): TGTGCCAGCTCACCACCGTCCGGGCACGAGCAGTACTTC. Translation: CASSPPSGHEQYF. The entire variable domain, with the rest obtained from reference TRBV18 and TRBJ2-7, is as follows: NAGVMQNPRHLVRRRGQEARLRCSPMKGHSHVYWYRQLPEEGLKFMVYLQKENIIDESGMPKERFSAEFPKEGPSILRIQQVVRGDSAAYFCASSPPSGHEQYFGPGTRLTVT.